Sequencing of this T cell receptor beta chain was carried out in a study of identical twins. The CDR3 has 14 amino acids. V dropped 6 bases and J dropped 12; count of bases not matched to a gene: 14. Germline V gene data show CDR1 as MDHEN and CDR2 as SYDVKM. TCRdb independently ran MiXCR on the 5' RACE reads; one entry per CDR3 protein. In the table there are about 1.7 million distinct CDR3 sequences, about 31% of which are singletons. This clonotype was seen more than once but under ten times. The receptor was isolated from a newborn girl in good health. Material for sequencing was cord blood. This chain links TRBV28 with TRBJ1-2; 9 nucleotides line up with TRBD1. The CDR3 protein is CASSPGGAQGAHTF. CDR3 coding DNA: TGTGCCAGCAGCCCCGGAGGAGCACAGGGGGCGCACACCTTC.